These 8 T cell receptor beta chains were sequenced from one sample in a study of post-analysis software for immune sequencing data. Study-level findings and limits: TRBV5-6, TRBV5-1 and TRBV20-1 were among roughly 5 TRBV segments more frequent in patients than controls.

The library was made from cDNA and included unique molecular identifiers. TCRdb used MiXCR to reprocess the PCR reads, holding one entry per CDR3 protein. The repertoire holds about 430,000 distinct CDR3 sequences, less than 40% seen once, with approximately 7.6% in the top ten. Their antigens are not known. Sequencing was carried out using blood. The receptors come from a girl aged 2-10 years with multiple sclerosis.

This chain uses TRBV12-3 or TRBV12-4 with TRBJ1-5; no firm D call. V lost 3 bases and J lost 8, with 5 bases in between. There are 11 residues in the CDR3. DNA of the CDR3: TGTGCCAGCAGTTTTGGTGAGCCCCAGCATTTT. Protein: CASSFGEPQHF.

The chain is built from TRBV28 and TRBJ2-2; TRBD1 aligns across 7 bases. The CDR3 is made up of 15 amino acids. The V segment lost 6 bases and the J segment 6 bases; nucleotides outside the gene matches: 10. From germline, CDR1 is MDHEN and CDR2 SYDVKM. The DNA for the CDR3 is TGTGCCAGCAGCCGGATTAGGGGGCGCGCCGGGGAGCTGTTTTTT. Its protein is CASSRIRGRAGELFF.

This clonotype was recorded a few times. V and J are TRBV7-3 and TRBJ2-1, with D possibly being TRBD1 (6 bases). Germline CDR1 SGHTA, CDR2 FQGTGA. The CDR3 has 13 residues. Trimming left V 9 bases short and J 2 bases short, with 11 bases between. The CDR3 sequence is CASGTPPYNEQFF. For the CDR3, the DNA is TGTGCCAGTGGGACACCTCCCTACAATGAGCAGTTCTTC.

The chain uses TRBV15 and TRBJ2-1; 8 nucleotides match TRBD2. This CDR3 contains 17 residues. Germline CDR1 LNHNV, CDR2 YYDKDF (reference sequence). After removal of 3 bases from V and 8 bases from J, the junction contained 15 bases not matched to a gene. This chain's CDR3 is CATSRDSGGELGDEQFF. The DNA for the CDR3 is TGTGCCACCAGCAGGGATTCGGGGGGGGAGCTTGGGGATGAGCAGTTCTTC.

This clonotype has more than one count but fewer than ten. The chain joins TRBV4-2 to TRBJ2-7; D is possibly TRBD1 (6 bases). Trimming shortened V by 0 bases and J by 5 bases, and 14 bases separated the two germline ends. The germline CDR1 and CDR2 sequences are LGHNA and YNFKEQ. This CDR3 comprises 15 residues. The CDR3 DNA reads TGTGCCAGCAGCCAAGATCTGTCAGGGGTGGACGAGCAGTACTTC. Amino acids: CASSQDLSGVDEQYF.

The V gene is TRBV10-3, the J gene TRBJ2-5; perhaps TRBD2 as D (5 bases). The V and J ends lost 5 bases and 0 bases respectively, with 7 bases between them. The germline V gene encodes CDR1 ENHRY and CDR2 SYGVKD. CDR3 length: 13 residues. The CDR3, as DNA: TGTGCCATCAGTAGGACTTACCAAGAGACCCAGTACTTC. This translates into CAISRTYQETQYF.

The chain is built from TRBV7-2 and TRBJ1-1; D perhaps matches TRBD1 (6 bases). V was cut by 5 bases and J by 2 bases, with 15 bases left in between. The CDR3 extends over 15 amino acids. Germline V gene data show CDR1 as SGHTA and CDR2 as FQGNSA. CDR3 bases: TGTGCCAGCAGCATCAGGGGAGGGGTAAACACTGAAGCTTTCTTT. Translation: CASSIRGGVNTEAFF.

The V and J genes are TRBV28 and TRBJ2-5; no reliable D call. V lost 3 bases and J lost 11, with 16 bases in between. The CDR3 spans 13 residues. In germline, CDR1 is MDHEN, CDR2 SYDVKM. The CDR3 DNA is TGTGCCAGCAGTTTTCCGTGGCGGAAGGAGCAGTACTTC. Translated, it gives CASSFPWRKEQYF.